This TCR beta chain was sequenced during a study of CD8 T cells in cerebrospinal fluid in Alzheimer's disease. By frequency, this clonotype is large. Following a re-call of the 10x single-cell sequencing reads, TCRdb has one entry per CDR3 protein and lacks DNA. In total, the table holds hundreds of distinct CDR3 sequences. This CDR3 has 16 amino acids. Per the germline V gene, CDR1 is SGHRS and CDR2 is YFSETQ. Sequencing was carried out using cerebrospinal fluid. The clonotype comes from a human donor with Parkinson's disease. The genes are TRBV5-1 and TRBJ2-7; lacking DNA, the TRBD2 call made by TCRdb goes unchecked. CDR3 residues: CASSPLGKASSYEQYF. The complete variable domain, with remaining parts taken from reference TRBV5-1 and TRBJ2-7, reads KAGVTQTPRYLIKTRGQQVTLSCSPISGHRSVSWYQQTPGQGLQFLFEYFSETQRNKGNFPGRFSGRQFSNSRSEMNVSTLELGDSALYLCASSPLGKASSYEQYFGPGTRLTVT.